Sequencing of this T cell receptor (beta chain) was carried out in a study of T-cell reconstitution after alpha-beta-depleted transplantation in children. As it was prepared, the TCRbeta library received unique molecular identifiers. TCRdb independently ran MiXCR on the PCR reads; one entry per CDR3 protein. The sample lists approximately 490,000 distinct CDR3 sequences, over 9.5% occurring once. About this clonotype itself: The antigen is not known.

Study-level findings and limits: Alpha-beta T cells about two months after transplant reportedly derived from several hundred expanded graft clones. By one year post-transplant, T-cell counts and diversity largely arose from T cells that were newly produced. The origin of high day-60 TCRbeta diversity in some patients lay in surviving recipient T cells and thymic progenitors.

This clonotype was obtained from a child younger than 10 with inherited bone marrow failure, due to receive a stem cell transplant. The sample was PBMCs, taken before TCRalphabeta/CD19-depleted stem cell transplant.

The CDR3 loop reads CASSPRPQLNTEAFF. Written as DNA, the CDR3 is TGCGCCAGCAGCCCACGGCCCCAACTTAACACTGAAGCTTTCTTT. The chain joins TRBV5-1 to TRBJ1-1; D uncertain. V was pared by 4 bases and J by 2 bases, with 15 bases between. Looked up from germline, CDR1 is SGHRS and CDR2 is YFSETQ. This CDR3 spans 15 amino acids.